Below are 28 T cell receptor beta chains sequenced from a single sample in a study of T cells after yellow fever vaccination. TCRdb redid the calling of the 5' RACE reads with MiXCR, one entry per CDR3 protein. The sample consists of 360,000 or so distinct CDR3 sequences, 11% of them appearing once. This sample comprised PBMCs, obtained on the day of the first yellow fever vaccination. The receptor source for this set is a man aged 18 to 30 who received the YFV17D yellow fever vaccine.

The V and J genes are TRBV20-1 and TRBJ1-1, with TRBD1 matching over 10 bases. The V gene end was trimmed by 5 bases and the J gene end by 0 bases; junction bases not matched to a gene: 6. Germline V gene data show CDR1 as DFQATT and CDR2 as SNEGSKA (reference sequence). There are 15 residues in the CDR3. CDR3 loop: CSAPPGQGLNTEAFF. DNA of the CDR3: TGCAGTGCTCCTCCGGGACAGGGGCTGAACACTGAAGCTTTCTTT.

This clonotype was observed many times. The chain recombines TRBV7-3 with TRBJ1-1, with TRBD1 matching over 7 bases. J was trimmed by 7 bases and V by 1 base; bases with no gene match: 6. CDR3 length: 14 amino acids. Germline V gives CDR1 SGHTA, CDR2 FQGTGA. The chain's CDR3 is CASSLISGGGEAFF. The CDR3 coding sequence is TGTGCCAGCAGCTTAATTTCAGGGGGTGGTGAAGCTTTCTTT.

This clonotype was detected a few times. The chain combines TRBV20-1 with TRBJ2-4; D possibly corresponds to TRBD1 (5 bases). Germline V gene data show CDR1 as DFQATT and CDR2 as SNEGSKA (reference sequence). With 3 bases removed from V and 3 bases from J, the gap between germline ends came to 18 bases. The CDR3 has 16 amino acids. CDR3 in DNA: TGCAGTGCTAGGTTCGAGTGGGGCCTAGGCAAAAACATTCAGTACTTC. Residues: CSARFEWGLGKNIQYF.

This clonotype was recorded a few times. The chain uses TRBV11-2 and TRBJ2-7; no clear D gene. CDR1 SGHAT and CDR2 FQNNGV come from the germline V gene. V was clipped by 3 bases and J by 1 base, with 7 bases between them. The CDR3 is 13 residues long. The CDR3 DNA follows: TGTGCCAGCAGCTTTGGGCAATCCTACGAGCAGTACTTC. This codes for CASSFGQSYEQYF.

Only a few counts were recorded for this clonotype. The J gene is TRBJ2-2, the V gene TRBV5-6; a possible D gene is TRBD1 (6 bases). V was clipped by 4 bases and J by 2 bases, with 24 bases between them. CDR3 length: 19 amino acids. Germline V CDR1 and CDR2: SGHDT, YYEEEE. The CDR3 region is CASSPGWYRDTPNTGELFF. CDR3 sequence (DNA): TGTGCCAGCAGCCCGGGTTGGTACAGGGACACACCTAACACCGGGGAGCTGTTTTTT.

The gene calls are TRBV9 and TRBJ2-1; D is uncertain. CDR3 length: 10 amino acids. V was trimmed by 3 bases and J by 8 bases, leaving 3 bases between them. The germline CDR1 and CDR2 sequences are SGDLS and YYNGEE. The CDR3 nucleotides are TGTGCCAGCAGCGGAGATGAGCAGTTCTTC. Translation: CASSGDEQFF.

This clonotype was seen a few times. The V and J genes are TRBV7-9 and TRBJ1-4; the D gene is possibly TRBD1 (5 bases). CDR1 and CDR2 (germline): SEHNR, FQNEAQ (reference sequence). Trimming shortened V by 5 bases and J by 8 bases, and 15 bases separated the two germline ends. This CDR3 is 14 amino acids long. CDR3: CASSPDFRGEKLFF. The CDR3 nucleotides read TGTGCCAGCAGCCCGGATTTCCGGGGGGAAAAACTGTTTTTT.

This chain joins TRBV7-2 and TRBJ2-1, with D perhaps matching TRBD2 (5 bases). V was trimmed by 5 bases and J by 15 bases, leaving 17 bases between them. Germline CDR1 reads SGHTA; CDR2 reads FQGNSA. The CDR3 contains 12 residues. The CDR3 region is CASSDALGRRFF. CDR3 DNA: TGTGCCAGCAGCGACGCACTAGGACGGCGGTTCTTC.

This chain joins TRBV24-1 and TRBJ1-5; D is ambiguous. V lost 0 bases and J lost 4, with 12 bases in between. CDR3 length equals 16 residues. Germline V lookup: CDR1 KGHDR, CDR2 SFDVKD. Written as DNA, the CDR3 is TGTGCCACCAGTGATTTGACGACATTTCTAAATCAGCCCCAGCATTTT. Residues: CATSDLTTFLNQPQHF.

CDR3 protein: CSAVPLGEQFF. CDR3 DNA: TGCAGTGCTGTGCCCCTCGGGGAGCAGTTCTTC. The chain links TRBV20-1 to TRBJ2-1; no firm D call. Germline CDR1 and CDR2: DFQATT and SNEGSKA (reference sequence). The V end lost 5 bases, the J end lost 10 bases, and 12 bases lay between the germline ends. The CDR3 is 11 residues long.

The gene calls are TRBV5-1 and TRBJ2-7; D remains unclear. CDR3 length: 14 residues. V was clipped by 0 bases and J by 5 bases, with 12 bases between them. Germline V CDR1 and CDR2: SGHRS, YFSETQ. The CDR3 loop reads CASSLVLSPNEQYF. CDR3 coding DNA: TGCGCCAGCAGCTTGGTTCTTAGTCCCAACGAGCAGTACTTC. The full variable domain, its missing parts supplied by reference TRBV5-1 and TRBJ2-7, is KAGVTQTPRYLIKTRGQQVTLSCSPISGHRSVSWYQQTPGQGLQFLFEYFSETQRNKGNFPGRFSGRQFSNSRSEMNVSTLELGDSALYLCASSLVLSPNEQYFGPGTRLTVT.

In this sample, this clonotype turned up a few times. The CDR3 here is CASSMENSPLHF. CDR3 in DNA: TGTGCCAGTAGTATGGAGAATTCACCCCTCCACTTT. J is TRBJ1-6 and V is TRBV19; D is ambiguous. The CDR3 consists of 12 residues. Looked up from germline, CDR1 is LNHDA and CDR2 is SQIVND (reference sequence). V lost 3 bases and J lost 7, with 4 bases in between.

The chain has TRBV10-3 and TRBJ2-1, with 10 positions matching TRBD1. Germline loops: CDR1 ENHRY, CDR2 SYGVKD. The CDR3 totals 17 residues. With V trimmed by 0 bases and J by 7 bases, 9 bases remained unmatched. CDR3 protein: CAISESFSGQGLNEQFF. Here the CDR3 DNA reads TGTGCCATCAGTGAGTCCTTCTCGGGACAGGGGTTGAATGAGCAGTTCTTC.

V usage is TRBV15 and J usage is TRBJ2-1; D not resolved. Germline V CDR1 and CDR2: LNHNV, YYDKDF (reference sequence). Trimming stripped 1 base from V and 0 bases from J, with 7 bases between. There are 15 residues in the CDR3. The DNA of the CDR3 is TGTGCCACCAGCAGAGTGTCGAGCTCCTACAATGAGCAGTTCTTC. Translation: CATSRVSSSYNEQFF.

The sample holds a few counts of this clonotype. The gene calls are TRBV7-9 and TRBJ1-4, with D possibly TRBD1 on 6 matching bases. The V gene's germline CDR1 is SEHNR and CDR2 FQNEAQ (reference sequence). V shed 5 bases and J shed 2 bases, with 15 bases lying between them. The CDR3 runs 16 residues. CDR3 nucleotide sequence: TGTGCCAGCAGCCTAGGGCAGGGGAGGACTAATGAAAAACTGTTTTTT. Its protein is CASSLGQGRTNEKLFF. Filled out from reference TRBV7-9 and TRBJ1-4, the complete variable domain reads DTGVSQNPRHKITKRGQNVTFRCDPISEHNRLYWYRQTLGQGPEFLTYFQNEAQLEKSRLLSDRFSAERPKGSFSTLEIQRTEQGDSAMYLCASSLGQGRTNEKLFFGSGTQLSVL.

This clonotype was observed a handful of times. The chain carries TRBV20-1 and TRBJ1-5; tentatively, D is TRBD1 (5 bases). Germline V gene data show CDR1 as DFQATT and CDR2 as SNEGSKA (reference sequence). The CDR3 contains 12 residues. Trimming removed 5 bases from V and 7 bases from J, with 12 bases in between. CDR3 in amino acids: CSAGQGGQPQHF. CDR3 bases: TGCAGTGCTGGCCAGGGTGGACAGCCCCAGCATTTT.

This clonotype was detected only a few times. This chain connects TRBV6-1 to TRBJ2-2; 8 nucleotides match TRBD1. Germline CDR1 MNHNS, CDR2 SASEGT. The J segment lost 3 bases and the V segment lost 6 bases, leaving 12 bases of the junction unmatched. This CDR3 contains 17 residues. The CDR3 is CASSPALRGRDTGELFF. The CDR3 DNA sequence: TGTGCCAGCAGCCCTGCCCTCAGGGGGCGAGACACCGGGGAGCTGTTTTTT.

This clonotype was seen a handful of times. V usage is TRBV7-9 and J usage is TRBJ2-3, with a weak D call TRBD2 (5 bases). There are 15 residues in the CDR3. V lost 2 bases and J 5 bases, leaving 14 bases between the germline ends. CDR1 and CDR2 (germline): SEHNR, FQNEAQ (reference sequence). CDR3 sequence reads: CASSLRTGSGDTQYF. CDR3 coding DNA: TGTGCCAGCAGCTTACGGACTGGTTCGGGAGATACGCAGTATTTT.

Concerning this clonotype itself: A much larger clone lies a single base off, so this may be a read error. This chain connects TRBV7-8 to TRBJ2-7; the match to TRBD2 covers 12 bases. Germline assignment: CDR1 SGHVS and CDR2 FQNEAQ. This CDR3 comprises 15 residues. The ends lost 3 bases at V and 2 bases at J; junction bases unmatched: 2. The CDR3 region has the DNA TGTGCCAGCAGCTTTGCTAGCGGGGGGGCCTACGAGCAGTACTTC. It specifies CASSFASGGAYEQYF.

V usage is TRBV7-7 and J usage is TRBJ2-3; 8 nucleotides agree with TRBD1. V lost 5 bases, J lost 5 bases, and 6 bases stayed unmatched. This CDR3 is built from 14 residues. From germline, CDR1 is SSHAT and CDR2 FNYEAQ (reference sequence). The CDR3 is CASSQTGVEDTQYF. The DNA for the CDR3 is TGTGCCAGCAGCCAGACAGGGGTAGAAGATACGCAGTATTTT. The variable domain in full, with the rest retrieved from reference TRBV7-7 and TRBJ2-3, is GAGVSQSPRYKVTKRGQDVTLRCDPISSHATLYWYQQALGQGPEFLTYFNYEAQPDKSGLPSDRFSAERPEGSISTLTIQRTEQRDSAMYRCASSQTGVEDTQYFGPGTRLTVL.

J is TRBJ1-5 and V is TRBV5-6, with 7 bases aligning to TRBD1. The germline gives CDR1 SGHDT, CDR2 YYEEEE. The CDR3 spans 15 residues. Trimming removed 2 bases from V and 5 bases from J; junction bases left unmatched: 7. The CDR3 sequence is CASSLQGRVDQPQHF. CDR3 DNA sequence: TGTGCCAGCAGCTTACAGGGGAGGGTCGATCAGCCCCAGCATTTT.

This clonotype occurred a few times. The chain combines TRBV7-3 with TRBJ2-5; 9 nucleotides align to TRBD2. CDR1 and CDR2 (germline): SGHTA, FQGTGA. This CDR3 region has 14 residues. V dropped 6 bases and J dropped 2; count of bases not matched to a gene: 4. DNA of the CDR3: TGTGCCAGCAGTGAGCGGGGGGCGCAAGAGACCCAGTACTTC. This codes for CASSERGAQETQYF.

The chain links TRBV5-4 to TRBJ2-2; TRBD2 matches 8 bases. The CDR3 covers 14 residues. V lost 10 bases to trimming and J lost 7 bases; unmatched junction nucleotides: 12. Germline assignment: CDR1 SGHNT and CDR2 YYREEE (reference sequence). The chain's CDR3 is CASRRSGGNGELFF. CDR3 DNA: TGTGCCTCCCGCCGAAGCGGGGGAAACGGGGAGCTGTTTTTT.

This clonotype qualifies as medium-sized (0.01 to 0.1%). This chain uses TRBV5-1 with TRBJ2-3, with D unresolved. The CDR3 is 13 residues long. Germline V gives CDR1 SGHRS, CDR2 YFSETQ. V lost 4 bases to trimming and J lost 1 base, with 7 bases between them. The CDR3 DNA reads TGCGCCAGCAGCCCCGACCGCACAGATACGCAGTATTTT. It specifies CASSPDRTDTQYF.

CDR3 sequence: CASGLRKPTNEKLFF. In DNA, the CDR3 is TGCGCCAGCGGGCTGCGGAAACCAACTAATGAAAAACTGTTTTTT. The rearrangement uses TRBV10-2 and TRBJ1-4; D not resolved. Germline V lookup: CDR1 WSHSY, CDR2 SAAADI. The CDR3 runs 15 residues. V was shortened by 8 bases and J by 0 bases, with 13 bases between the two germline ends.

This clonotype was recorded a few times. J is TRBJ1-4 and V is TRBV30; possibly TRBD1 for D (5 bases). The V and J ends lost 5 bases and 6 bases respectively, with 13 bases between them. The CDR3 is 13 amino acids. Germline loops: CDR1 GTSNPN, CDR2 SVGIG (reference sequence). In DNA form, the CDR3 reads TGTGCCTGGGGAGGGACCTCGGATGAAAAACTGTTTTTT. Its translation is CAWGGTSDEKLFF.

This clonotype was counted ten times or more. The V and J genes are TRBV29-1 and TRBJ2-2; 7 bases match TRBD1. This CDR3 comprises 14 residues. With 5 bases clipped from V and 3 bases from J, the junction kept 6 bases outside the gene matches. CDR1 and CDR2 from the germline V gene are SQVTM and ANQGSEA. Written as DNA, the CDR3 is TGCAGCGTTATGAAGGGGGCGGACACCGGGGAGCTGTTTTTT. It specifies CSVMKGADTGELFF.

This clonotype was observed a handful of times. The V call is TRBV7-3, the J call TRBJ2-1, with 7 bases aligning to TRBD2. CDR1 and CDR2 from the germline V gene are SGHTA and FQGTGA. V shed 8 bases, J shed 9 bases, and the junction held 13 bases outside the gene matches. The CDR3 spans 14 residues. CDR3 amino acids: CASSASGGSGEQFF. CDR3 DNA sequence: TGTGCCAGCTCAGCCTCGGGGGGATCGGGTGAGCAGTTCTTC. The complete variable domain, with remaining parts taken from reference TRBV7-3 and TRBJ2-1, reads GAGVSQTPSNKVTEKGKYVELRCDPISGHTALYWYRQSLGQGPEFLIYFQGTGAADDSGLPNDRFFAVRPEGSVSTLKIQRTERGDSAVYLCASSASGGSGEQFFGPGTRLTVL.